These T cell receptor beta chains were read from a single sample in a study of Ad26.COV2.S vaccination and SARS-CoV-2 variants. The data were produced by immunoSEQ multiplex PCR, yet TCRdb's version contains in-frame clones alone and is incomplete. The data hold approximately 400,000 clones, with 83% observed a single time. Sequences were derived from peripheral blood, sampled in a trial of Ad26.COV2.S vaccine versus placebo. Source of these receptors: a person aged 18-65 years who received the Ad26.COV2.S COVID-19 vaccine or a placebo. Both conserved end residues are part of each CDR3. The order of the fields is V gene, clone size, J gene, D gene, CDR3 protein, CDR3 DNA. A D gene is named only where the DNA matches it firmly. Not all rows give a size; the values are once, few, many and, for expanded clones, a class.

v_gene: TRBV7-8; abundance: .; j_gene: TRBJ1-4; d_gene: .; CDR3aa: CASSLSGFGTNEKLFF; CDR3nt: TGTGCCAGCAGCTTATCGGGGTTCGGTACTAATGAAAAACTGTTTTTT
v_gene: TRBV15; abundance: .; j_gene: TRBJ2-1; d_gene: .; CDR3aa: CATSRQAVSSYNEQFF; CDR3nt: TGTGCCACCAGCAGACAAGCAGTAAGCTCCTACAATGAGCAGTTCTTC
v_gene: TRBV30; abundance: .; j_gene: TRBJ2-7; d_gene: .; CDR3aa: CAWSVNQEEHEQYF; CDR3nt: TGTGCCTGGAGTGTAAATCAAGAGGAACACGAGCAGTACTTC
v_gene: TRBV7-2; abundance: .; j_gene: TRBJ2-7; d_gene: TRBD2; CDR3aa: CASSLEASGSGEQYF; CDR3nt: TGTGCCAGCAGCTTAGAGGCTAGCGGGAGCGGCGAGCAGTACTTC
v_gene: TRBV29-1; abundance: .; j_gene: TRBJ2-7; d_gene: TRBD1; CDR3aa: CSVGQAAEQYF; CDR3nt: TGCAGCGTCGGACAGGCGGCCGAGCAGTACTTC
v_gene: TRBV12-3/TRBV12-4; abundance: .; j_gene: TRBJ2-1; d_gene: .; CDR3aa: CASSLGTEQFF; CDR3nt: TGTGCCAGCAGTTTGGGGACAGAGCAGTTCTTC
v_gene: TRBV3-1/TRBV3-2; abundance: .; j_gene: TRBJ1-5; d_gene: .; CDR3aa: CASSQGGRGQPQHF; CDR3nt: TGTGCCAGCAGCCAAGGGGGGCGGGGCCAGCCCCAGCATTTT
v_gene: TRBV4-3; abundance: .; j_gene: TRBJ2-5; d_gene: TRBD2; CDR3aa: CARIIRTSSSRRGREETQYF; CDR3nt: TGCGCCAGGATAATCCGGACTAGTTCTTCGCGGAGAGGGCGGGAAGAGACCCAGTACTTC
v_gene: TRBV19; abundance: .; j_gene: TRBJ1-2; d_gene: .; CDR3aa: CASRWTGFYGYTF; CDR3nt: TGTGCCAGTAGATGGACGGGTTTCTATGGCTACACCTTC
v_gene: TRBV3-1/TRBV3-2; abundance: .; j_gene: TRBJ2-7; d_gene: .; CDR3aa: CASSQVGLKYEQYF; CDR3nt: TGTGCCAGCAGCCAAGTCGGACTGAAGTACGAGCAGTACTTC
v_gene: TRBV7-9; abundance: .; j_gene: TRBJ2-5; d_gene: .; CDR3aa: CASSWGVGKLVGETQYF; CDR3nt: TGTGCCAGCAGCTGGGGGGTAGGGAAACTGGTAGGAGAGACCCAGTACTTC
v_gene: TRBV7-3; abundance: .; j_gene: TRBJ2-3; d_gene: .; CDR3aa: CASSLTQGGGGRTDTQYF; CDR3nt: TGTGCCAGCAGCCTCACTCAAGGTGGTGGGGGGCGCACAGATACGCAGTATTTT
v_gene: TRBV27; abundance: .; j_gene: TRBJ1-5; d_gene: TRBD1; CDR3aa: CASRRDRDNQPQHF; CDR3nt: TGTGCCAGCAGAAGGGACAGGGACAATCAGCCCCAGCATTTT
v_gene: TRBV5-1; abundance: .; j_gene: TRBJ1-1; d_gene: .; CDR3aa: CASSLVRDTEAFF; CDR3nt: TGCGCCAGCAGCTTGGTCCGGGACACTGAAGCTTTCTTT
v_gene: TRBV4-1; abundance: .; j_gene: TRBJ1-1; d_gene: .; CDR3aa: CASSQAGDTEAFF; CDR3nt: TGCGCCAGCAGCCAAGCAGGGGACACTGAAGCTTTCTTT
v_gene: TRBV7-6; abundance: .; j_gene: TRBJ2-7; d_gene: .; CDR3aa: CASSQTVYEQYF; CDR3nt: TGTGCCAGCAGCCAAACAGTCTACGAGCAGTACTTC
v_gene: TRBV18; abundance: .; j_gene: TRBJ1-4; d_gene: TRBD1; CDR3aa: CASSPAGQAYATNEKLFF; CDR3nt: TGTGCCAGCTCACCAGCGGGACAGGCCTATGCAACTAATGAAAAACTGTTTTTT
v_gene: TRBV7-8; abundance: .; j_gene: TRBJ2-1; d_gene: .; CDR3aa: CASSLGRPTYNEQFF; CDR3nt: TGTGCCAGCAGCTTAGGTAGACCCACATACAATGAGCAGTTCTTC
v_gene: TRBV6-2/TRBV6-3; abundance: few; j_gene: TRBJ1-4; d_gene: .; CDR3aa: CASSRRDPATNEKLFF; CDR3nt: TGTGCCAGCAGTAGACGGGACCCAGCAACTAATGAAAAACTGTTTTTT
v_gene: TRBV4-3; abundance: once; j_gene: TRBJ1-2; d_gene: .; CDR3aa: CASSQDHSIEYYGYTF; CDR3nt: TGCGCCAGCAGCCAAGATCACAGTATTGAGTACTATGGCTACACCTTC
v_gene: TRBV23-1; abundance: once; j_gene: TRBJ1-2; d_gene: .; CDR3aa: CASHGFNYGYTF; CDR3nt: TGCGCCAGCCACGGGTTTAACTATGGCTACACCTTC
v_gene: TRBV12-3/TRBV12-4; abundance: .; j_gene: TRBJ1-2; d_gene: TRBD1; CDR3aa: CASSYRGIYGYTF; CDR3nt: TGTGCCAGCAGCTACAGGGGGATCTATGGCTACACCTTC
v_gene: TRBV7-2; abundance: .; j_gene: TRBJ1-1; d_gene: .; CDR3aa: CASSLGAGLMNTEAFF; CDR3nt: TGTGCCAGCAGCTTAGGGGCGGGGCTTATGAACACTGAAGCTTTCTTT
v_gene: TRBV11-2; abundance: .; j_gene: TRBJ2-2; d_gene: TRBD2; CDR3aa: CASSPQAGVTGELFF; CDR3nt: TGTGCCAGCAGCCCCCAAGCGGGAGTAACCGGGGAGCTGTTTTTT
v_gene: TRBV4-1; abundance: .; j_gene: TRBJ1-2; d_gene: .; CDR3aa: CASSQDVTAGYGYTF; CDR3nt: TGCGCCAGCAGCCAAGATGTGACCGCTGGTTATGGCTACACCTTC
v_gene: TRBV6-6; abundance: .; j_gene: TRBJ1-5; d_gene: .; CDR3aa: CASSYFREVNQPQHF; CDR3nt: TGTGCCAGCAGTTACTTTCGAGAGGTCAATCAGCCCCAGCATTTT
v_gene: TRBV7-2; abundance: .; j_gene: TRBJ1-5; d_gene: TRBD1; CDR3aa: CASSRTGSDQPQHF; CDR3nt: TGTGCCAGCAGCCGGACAGGGTCTGACCAGCCCCAGCATTTT